This TCR beta chain was obtained from a study of cytomegalovirus exposure and HLA in healthy donors. The germline gives CDR1 MNHEY, CDR2 SVGAGI. This CDR3 spans 14 amino acids. The V segment lost 9 bases and the J segment 5 bases; nucleotides outside the gene matches: 11. This clone was counted only a few times. Antigen specificity is unknown. Vbeta (60) and Jbeta (13) primers were used in the PCR. Sequencing was performed with immunoSEQ multiplex PCR; in TCRdb, only in-frame clones are kept and a portion is missing. The data show about 93,000 clones, roughly 60% seen once. Findings of the study overall: Some V segments could not be told apart, so they were left out, TRBV6-2 and TRBV6-3 among them.

The material sequenced was PBMCs. The source is a boy between 5 and 17 years old in good health and CMV-seropositive. The chain has TRBV6-5 and TRBJ2-7; 9 bases align to TRBD2. The CDR3 region is CARSKKRGADEQYF. For the CDR3, the DNA is TGTGCCAGATCTAAGAAGCGGGGGGCAGACGAGCAGTACTTC.